What follows are 10 T cell receptor beta chains derived from one specimen sequenced in a study of T cells in Graves' hyperthyroidism and ophthalmopathy. Amplified regions were TCR beta CDR3 sequences from RNA transcripts. Carried out on the TCR CDR3, a first-round RT-PCR used the HTBI primer set. Each CDR3 protein gets one entry after TCRdb re-called the multiplex PCR reads with MiXCR. The sample shows around 350,000 distinct CDR3 sequences, 19% of them seen only once. The sample comprised blood. The source is a woman younger than 35 with Graves' hyperthyroidism.

The chain recombines TRBV6-1 with TRBJ2-7, with D tentatively TRBD2 (6 bases). The CDR3 sequence is 13 residues long. Germline V gene lookup returns CDR1 MNHNS and CDR2 SASEGT. V lost 2 bases and J 5 bases, leaving 10 bases between the germline ends. This chain's CDR3 is CASSEIGGNEQYF. CDR3 DNA: TGTGCCAGCAGTGAAATAGGAGGGAACGAGCAGTACTTC.

The table lists this clonotype with many counts. V and J are TRBV12-3 or TRBV12-4 and TRBJ2-7, with TRBD1 matching over 10 bases. The junction had 7 bases not matched to a gene; V was cut back by 2 bases and J by 6 bases. The CDR3 has 15 residues. CDR3 sequence reads: CASSLRDRGASEQYF. Written as DNA, the CDR3 is TGTGCCAGCAGTTTAAGGGACAGGGGAGCCTCCGAGCAGTACTTC.

This clonotype has ten or more counts. The chain has TRBV12-3 or TRBV12-4 and TRBJ1-2; possibly TRBD1 for D (5 bases). The V gene lost 6 bases and the J gene lost 5 bases, with 16 bases spanning the gap. There are 14 residues in the CDR3. The CDR3 here is CASRRSSGGYGYTF. CDR3 DNA: TGTGCCAGCAGGCGATCGTCGGGGGGATATGGCTACACCTTC.

This clonotype has ten or more counts. The genes are TRBV6-5 and TRBJ2-5; 12 bases map to TRBD2. Germline values: CDR1 MNHEY, CDR2 SVGAGI. This CDR3 is 14 amino acids long. The V segment lost 8 bases and the J segment 5 bases; nucleotides outside the gene matches: 6. The CDR3 loop reads CASSRTSGVETQYF. In nucleotides, the CDR3 is TGTGCCAGCTCACGGACTAGCGGGGTGGAGACCCAGTACTTC.

Ten or more counts support this clonotype. The chain is built from TRBV15 and TRBJ2-2; D is unclear. Trimming pared 2 bases from V and 3 bases from J, leaving 4 bases between. Germline loops: CDR1 LNHNV, CDR2 YYDKDF (reference sequence). The CDR3 extends over 13 amino acids. CDR3 region: CATSRWDTGELFF. DNA for the CDR3: TGTGCCACCAGCAGATGGGACACCGGGGAGCTGTTTTTT.

The J gene is TRBJ1-5, the V gene TRBV4-2, with D tentatively TRBD1 (5 bases). This CDR3 is 17 amino acids long. Germline loops: CDR1 LGHNA, CDR2 YNFKEQ. Trimming removed 0 bases at V and 2 bases at J, with 14 bases between. The CDR3 loop is CASSQENSGRGNQPQHF. The DNA of the CDR3 is TGTGCCAGCAGCCAAGAAAATTCAGGGAGGGGCAATCAGCCCCAGCATTTT.

This clonotype was counted many times. This chain links TRBV12-3 or TRBV12-4 with TRBJ2-2; tentatively, D is TRBD1 (6 bases). The V and J ends lost 6 bases and 7 bases respectively, with 9 bases between them. The CDR3 consists of 12 residues. CDR3 amino acids: CASRARGGELFF. The CDR3 coding sequence is TGTGCCAGCAGGGCCAGGGGCGGGGAGCTGTTTTTT.

This clonotype was picked up many times. The chain combines TRBV6-5 with TRBJ2-4; 7 bases map to TRBD1. The germline V gene encodes CDR1 MNHEY and CDR2 SVGAGI. V shed 0 bases and J 4 bases; nucleotides not matched to a gene: 6. The CDR3 totals 16 residues. Written as DNA, the CDR3 is TGTGCCAGCAGTTACTCGTTTGAGGGACAGAAAAACATTCAGTACTTC. Its protein product is CASSYSFEGQKNIQYF.

This clonotype was recorded many times. V is TRBV6-2 or TRBV6-3 and J is TRBJ1-6; 8 positions agree with TRBD1. From germline, CDR1 is MNHEY and CDR2 SVGEGT. V lost 3 bases, J lost 10 bases, and 5 bases stayed unmatched. The CDR3 is 14 residues long. This CDR3 reads CASSYAGGDSPLHF. The DNA for the CDR3 is TGTGCCAGCAGTTATGCAGGGGGCGACTCACCCCTCCACTTT.

This clonotype showed up many times. The gene calls are TRBV2 and TRBJ2-2; 9 nucleotides align to TRBD1. The junction had 6 bases not matched to a gene; V was cut back by 6 bases and J by 4 bases. This CDR3 is 15 amino acids long. In germline, CDR1 is SNHLY, CDR2 FYNNEI. The chain's CDR3 is CASRIGTGSTGELFF. CDR3 sequence (DNA): TGTGCCAGCAGAATTGGGACAGGGTCCACCGGGGAGCTGTTTTTT.